This TCR beta chain is drawn from a study of vaccination and CD4 T cells after COVID-19. Researchers used the Oncomine TCR Beta short-read assay to sequence DNA from cultured CD4+ T cells. In TCRdb, the PCR reads were re-called with MiXCR into one record per CDR3 protein. Of about 16,000 distinct CDR3 sequences listed, 50% to 65% are singletons. Germline CDR1 DFQATT, CDR2 SNEGSKA (reference sequence). This CDR3 contains 14 residues. Losses at the gene ends were 7 bases for V and 5 bases for J; bases not matched to a gene: 6. Remarks on this clonotype: Its target is unknown.

Time point meaning: late sampling 161 to 241 days after vaccination in a few convalescent patients. Treatment reported: 10-day PBMC culture with coronavirus spike peptide pools or control peptides (ViraFEST assay). Overall study findings and caveats: No early post-infection timepoints were studied, and convalescent patients studied were relatively few.

The chain recombines TRBV20-1 with TRBJ2-5; 14 nucleotides match TRBD2. The clonotype comes from a human donor who had recovered from COVID-19. The sample in question was CD4+ T cells from blood, cultured in vitro, obtained about 7 months after SARS-CoV-2 vaccination. CDR3 region: CSVRLAGGGETQYF. CDR3 DNA: TGCAGTGTGCGACTAGCGGGAGGGGGGGAGACCCAGTACTTC.